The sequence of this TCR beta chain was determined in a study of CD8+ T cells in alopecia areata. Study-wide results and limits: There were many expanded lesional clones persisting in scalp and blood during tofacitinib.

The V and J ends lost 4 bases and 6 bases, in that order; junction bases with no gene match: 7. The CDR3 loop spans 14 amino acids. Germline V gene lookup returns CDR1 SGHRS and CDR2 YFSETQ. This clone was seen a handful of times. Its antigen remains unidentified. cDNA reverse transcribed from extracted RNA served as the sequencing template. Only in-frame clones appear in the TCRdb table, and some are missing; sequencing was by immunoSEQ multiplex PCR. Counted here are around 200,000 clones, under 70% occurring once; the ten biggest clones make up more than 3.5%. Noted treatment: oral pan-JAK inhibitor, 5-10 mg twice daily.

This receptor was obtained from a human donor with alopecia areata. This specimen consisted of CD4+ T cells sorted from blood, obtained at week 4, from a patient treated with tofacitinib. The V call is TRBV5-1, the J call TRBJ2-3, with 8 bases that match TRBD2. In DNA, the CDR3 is TGCGCCAGCAGCCTCGGGACTAGTTCGGATACGCAGTATTTT. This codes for CASSLGTSSDTQYF.